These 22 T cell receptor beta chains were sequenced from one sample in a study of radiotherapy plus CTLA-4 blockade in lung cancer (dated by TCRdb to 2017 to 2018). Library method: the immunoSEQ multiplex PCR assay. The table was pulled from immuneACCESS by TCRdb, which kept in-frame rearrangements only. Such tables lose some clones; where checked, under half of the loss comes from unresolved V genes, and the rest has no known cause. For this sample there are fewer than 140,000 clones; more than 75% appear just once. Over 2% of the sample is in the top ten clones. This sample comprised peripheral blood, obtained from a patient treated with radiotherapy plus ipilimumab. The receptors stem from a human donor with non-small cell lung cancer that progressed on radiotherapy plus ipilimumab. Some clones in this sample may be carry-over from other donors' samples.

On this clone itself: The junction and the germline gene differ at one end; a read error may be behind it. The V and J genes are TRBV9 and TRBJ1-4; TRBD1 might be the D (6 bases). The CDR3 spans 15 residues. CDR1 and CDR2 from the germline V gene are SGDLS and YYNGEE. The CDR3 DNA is TGTGCCAGCAGCGTAGACCGCGGGGGGCGAGAAAAACTGGTTTTT. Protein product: CASSVDRGGREKLVF.

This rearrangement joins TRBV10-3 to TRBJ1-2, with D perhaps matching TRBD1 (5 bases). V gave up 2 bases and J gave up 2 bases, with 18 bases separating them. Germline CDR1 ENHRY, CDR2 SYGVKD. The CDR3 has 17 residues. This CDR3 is CAISETIAGRENYGYTF. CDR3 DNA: TGTGCCATCAGTGAGACCATCGCAGGGAGGGAGAACTATGGCTACACCTTC.

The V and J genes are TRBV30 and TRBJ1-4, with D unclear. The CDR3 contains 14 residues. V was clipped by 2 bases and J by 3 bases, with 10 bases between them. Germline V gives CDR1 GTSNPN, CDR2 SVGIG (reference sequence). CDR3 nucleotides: TGTGCCTGGAGTATTAAGGGTTCTAATGAAAAACTGTTTTTT. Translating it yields CAWSIKGSNEKLFF.

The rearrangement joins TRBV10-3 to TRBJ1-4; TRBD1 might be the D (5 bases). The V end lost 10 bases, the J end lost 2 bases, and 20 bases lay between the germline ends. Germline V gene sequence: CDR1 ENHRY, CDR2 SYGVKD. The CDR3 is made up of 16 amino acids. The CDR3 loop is CATSDIKTATNEKLFF. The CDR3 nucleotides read TGTGCCACCTCGGACATAAAAACGGCGACTAATGAAAAACTGTTTTTT.

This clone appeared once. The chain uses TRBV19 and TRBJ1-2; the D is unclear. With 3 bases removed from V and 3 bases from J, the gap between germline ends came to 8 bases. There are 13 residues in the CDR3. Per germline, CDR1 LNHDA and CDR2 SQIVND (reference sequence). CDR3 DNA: TGTGCCAGTAGTATGGTTACCTACTATGGCTACACCTTC. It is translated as CASSMVTYYGYTF.

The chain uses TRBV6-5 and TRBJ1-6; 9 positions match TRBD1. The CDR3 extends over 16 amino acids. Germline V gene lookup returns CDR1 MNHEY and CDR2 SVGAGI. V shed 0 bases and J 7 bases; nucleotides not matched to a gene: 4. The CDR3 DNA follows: TGTGCCAGCAGTTACTCGACGGGGACAGGGAATTCACCCCTCCACTTT. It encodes CASSYSTGTGNSPLHF.

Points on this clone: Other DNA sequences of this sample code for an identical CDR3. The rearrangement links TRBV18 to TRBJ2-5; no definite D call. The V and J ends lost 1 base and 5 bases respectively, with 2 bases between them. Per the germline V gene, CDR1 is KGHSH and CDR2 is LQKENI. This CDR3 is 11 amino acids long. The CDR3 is CASSPQETQYF. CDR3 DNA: TGTGCCAGCTCACCACAGGAGACCCAGTACTTC.

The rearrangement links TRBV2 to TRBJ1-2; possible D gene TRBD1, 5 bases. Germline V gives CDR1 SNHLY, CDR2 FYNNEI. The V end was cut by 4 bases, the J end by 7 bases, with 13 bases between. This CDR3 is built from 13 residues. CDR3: CASSADKRGGYTF. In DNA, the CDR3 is TGTGCCAGCAGTGCGGACAAAAGAGGTGGCTACACCTTC. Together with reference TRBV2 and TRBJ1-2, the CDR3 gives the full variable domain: EPEVTQTPSHQVTQMGQEVILRCVPISNHLYFYWYRQILGQKVEFLVSFYNNEISEKSEIFDDQFSVERPDGSNFTLKIRSTKLEDSAMYFCASSADKRGGYTFGSGTRLTVV.

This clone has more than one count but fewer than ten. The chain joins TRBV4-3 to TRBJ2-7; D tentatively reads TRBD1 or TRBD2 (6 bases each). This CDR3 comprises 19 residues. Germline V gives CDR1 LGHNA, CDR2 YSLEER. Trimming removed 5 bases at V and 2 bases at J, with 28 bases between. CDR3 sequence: CASSILYYIEGGLPYEQYF. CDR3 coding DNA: TGCGCCAGCAGCATCCTTTATTACATCGAGGGGGGCCTTCCCTACGAGCAGTACTTC.

Written as DNA, the CDR3 is TGTGCCAGCAGGGGACAGGCTTTCTATGGCTACACCTTC. It is translated as CASRGQAFYGYTF. The chain couples TRBV6-5 to TRBJ1-2, with TRBD1 matching over 8 bases. Losses at the gene ends were 6 bases for V and 4 bases for J; bases not matched to a gene: 4. The CDR3 covers 13 residues. Per germline, CDR1 MNHEY and CDR2 SVGAGI.

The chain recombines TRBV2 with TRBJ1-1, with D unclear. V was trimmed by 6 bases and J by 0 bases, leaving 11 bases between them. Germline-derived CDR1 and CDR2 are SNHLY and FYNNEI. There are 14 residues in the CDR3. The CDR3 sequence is CASRLEALNTEAFF. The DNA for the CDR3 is TGTGCCAGCAGGCTGGAAGCCTTGAACACTGAAGCTTTCTTT.

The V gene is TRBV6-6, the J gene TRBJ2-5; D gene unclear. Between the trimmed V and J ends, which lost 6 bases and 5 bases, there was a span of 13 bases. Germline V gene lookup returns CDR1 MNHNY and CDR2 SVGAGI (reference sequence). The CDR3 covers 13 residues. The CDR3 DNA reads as TGTGCCAGCAGCCGAAGGTCACCGGAGACCCAGTACTTC. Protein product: CASSRRSPETQYF.

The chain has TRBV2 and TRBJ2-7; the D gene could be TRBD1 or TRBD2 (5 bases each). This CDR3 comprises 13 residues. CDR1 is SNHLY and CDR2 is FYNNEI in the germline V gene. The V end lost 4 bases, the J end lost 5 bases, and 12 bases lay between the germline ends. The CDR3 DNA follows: TGTGCCAGCAGTGTTCTAGGGGAGCACGAGCAGTACTTC. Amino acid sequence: CASSVLGEHEQYF. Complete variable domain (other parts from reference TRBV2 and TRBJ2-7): EPEVTQTPSHQVTQMGQEVILRCVPISNHLYFYWYRQILGQKVEFLVSFYNNEISEKSEIFDDQFSVERPDGSNFTLKIRSTKLEDSAMYFCASSVLGEHEQYFGPGTRLTVT.

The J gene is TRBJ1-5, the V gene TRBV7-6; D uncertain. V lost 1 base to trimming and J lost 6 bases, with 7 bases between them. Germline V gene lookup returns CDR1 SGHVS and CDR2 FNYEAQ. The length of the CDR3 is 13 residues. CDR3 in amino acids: CASSLGWGQPQHF. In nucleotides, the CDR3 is TGTGCCAGCAGCTTAGGCTGGGGTCAGCCCCAGCATTTT.

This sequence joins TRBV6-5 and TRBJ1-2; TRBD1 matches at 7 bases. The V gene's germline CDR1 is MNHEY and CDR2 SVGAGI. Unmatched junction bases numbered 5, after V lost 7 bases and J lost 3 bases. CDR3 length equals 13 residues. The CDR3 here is CASKRTGHYGYTF. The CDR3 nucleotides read TGTGCCAGCAAAAGGACAGGCCACTATGGCTACACCTTC.

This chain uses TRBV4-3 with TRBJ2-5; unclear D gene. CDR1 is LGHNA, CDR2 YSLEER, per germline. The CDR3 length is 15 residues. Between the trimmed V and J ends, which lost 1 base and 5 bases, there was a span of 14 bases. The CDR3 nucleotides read TGCGCCAGCAGCCAAGGCTCGTGGGCTACGGAGACCCAGTACTTC. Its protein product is CASSQGSWATETQYF.

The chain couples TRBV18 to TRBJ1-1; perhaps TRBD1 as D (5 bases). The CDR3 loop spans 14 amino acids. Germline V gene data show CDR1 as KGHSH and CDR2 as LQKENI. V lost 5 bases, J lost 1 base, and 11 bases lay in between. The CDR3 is CASSSLDRNTEAFF. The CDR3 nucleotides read TGTGCCAGCTCATCCCTAGACAGGAACACTGAAGCTTTCTTT.

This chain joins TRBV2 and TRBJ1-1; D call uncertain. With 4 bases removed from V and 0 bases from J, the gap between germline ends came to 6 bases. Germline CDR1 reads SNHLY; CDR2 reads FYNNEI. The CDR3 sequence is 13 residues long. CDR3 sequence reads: CASSASLNTEAFF. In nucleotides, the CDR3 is TGTGCCAGCAGTGCCAGCCTGAACACTGAAGCTTTCTTT.

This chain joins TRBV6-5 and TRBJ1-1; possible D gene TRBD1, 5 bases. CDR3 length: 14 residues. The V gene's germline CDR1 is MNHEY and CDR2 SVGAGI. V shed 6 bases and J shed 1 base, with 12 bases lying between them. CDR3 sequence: CASRPLQGNTEAFF. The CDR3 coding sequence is TGTGCCAGCAGGCCACTTCAGGGGAACACTGAAGCTTTCTTT.

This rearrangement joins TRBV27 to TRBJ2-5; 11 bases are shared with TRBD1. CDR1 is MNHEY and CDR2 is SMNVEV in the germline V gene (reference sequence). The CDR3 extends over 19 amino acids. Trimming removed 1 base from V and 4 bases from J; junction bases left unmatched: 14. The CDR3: CASSLYGTGGAFSRETQYF. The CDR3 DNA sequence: TGTGCCAGCAGTTTATACGGGACAGGGGGGGCCTTCTCCAGAGAGACCCAGTACTTC.

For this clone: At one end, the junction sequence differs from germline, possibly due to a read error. Written as DNA, the CDR3 is TGTGCCAGTGGTATTGACTTCACAGATACGCAGTATTTT. It translates to CASGIDFTDTQYF. The chain links TRBV19 to TRBJ2-3; D unresolved. CDR3 length: 13 amino acids. The germline CDR1 and CDR2 sequences are LNHDA and SQIVND (reference sequence).

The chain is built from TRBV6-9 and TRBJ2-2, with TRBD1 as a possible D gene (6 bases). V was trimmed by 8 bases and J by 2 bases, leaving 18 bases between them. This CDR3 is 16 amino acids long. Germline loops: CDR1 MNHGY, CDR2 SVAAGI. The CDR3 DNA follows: TGTGCCAGCGTATCAGGGGAGCAGGATAACACCGGGGAGCTGTTTTTT. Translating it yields CASVSGEQDNTGELFF.